One and the same sample provided the 29 T cell receptor beta chains below, sequenced in a study of identical twins. TCRdb called the 5' RACE reads again in MiXCR, with one record for every CDR3 protein. The data show around 1.7 million distinct CDR3 sequences, with around 33% seen just once and approximately 0.29% held by the top ten. The sample comprised cord blood. Every receptor here comes from a newborn girl in good health.

This clonotype has only a few counts. This rearrangement joins TRBV29-1 to TRBJ2-1; possibly TRBD2 for D (5 bases). V was trimmed by 5 bases and J by 4 bases, leaving 15 bases between them. The germline gives CDR1 SQVTM, CDR2 ANQGSEA. CDR3 length: 14 residues. This chain's CDR3 is CSVSADWLYNEQFF. The CDR3 nucleotides are TGCAGCGTTAGCGCGGACTGGTTATACAATGAGCAGTTCTTC.

The chain links TRBV27 to TRBJ2-3, with D possibly being TRBD1 (6 bases). This CDR3 spans 14 amino acids. V lost 9 bases and J lost 1, with 14 bases in between. Germline assignment: CDR1 MNHEY and CDR2 SMNVEV (reference sequence). The DNA for the CDR3 is TGTGCCAGTCTAAACCGACAGGGCACAGATACGCAGTATTTT. It is translated as CASLNRQGTDTQYF.

This clonotype has only a few counts. This chain connects TRBV7-2 to TRBJ2-5; the match to TRBD1 covers 9 bases. V was clipped by 7 bases and J by 2 bases; unmatched bases: 20. The CDR3 runs 19 residues. Germline V gives CDR1 SGHTA, CDR2 FQGNSA. The CDR3 sequence: CASTIQKTGTGLIQETQYF. The CDR3 DNA reads TGTGCCAGCACCATCCAGAAGACCGGGACAGGGCTCATACAAGAGACCCAGTACTTC. The entire variable domain, with the rest obtained from reference TRBV7-2 and TRBJ2-5, is as follows: GAGVSQSPSNKVTEKGKDVELRCDPISGHTALYWYRQSLGQGLEFLIYFQGNSAPDKSGLPSDRFSAERTGGSVSTLTIQRTQQEDSAVYLCASTIQKTGTGLIQETQYFGPGTRLLVL.

The chain couples TRBV6-5 to TRBJ2-1; TRBD2 matches 7 bases. The CDR3 is 14 amino acids. Germline trimming cut 5 bases from V and 10 bases from J; bases unmatched to any gene: 11. CDR1 and CDR2 (germline): MNHEY, SVGAGI. CDR3 in amino acids: CASSGAGPLSEQFF. CDR3 nucleotides: TGTGCCAGCAGTGGAGCGGGACCCCTAAGCGAGCAGTTCTTC.

Many counts were recorded for this clonotype. The rearrangement uses TRBV6-5 and TRBJ2-1, with 7 bases matching TRBD1. This CDR3 region has 15 residues. The germline V gene has CDR1 MNHEY and CDR2 SVGAGI. Unmatched junction bases numbered 11, after V lost 5 bases and J lost 7 bases. DNA for the CDR3: TGTGCCAGCAGTGGATCGACAGGGATTCGAAATGAGCAGTTCTTC. It encodes CASSGSTGIRNEQFF.

This clonotype turned up a few times. Compared with germline, one end of the junction differs, possibly owing to a read error. V is TRBV20-1 and J is TRBJ2-1; 10 bases line up with TRBD2. The CDR3 consists of 19 residues. The germline V gene encodes CDR1 DFQATT and CDR2 SNEGSKA (reference sequence). The CDR3 bases are TGCGGTGCTAGGGGACCGGGACTAGCGCCGCTCCTTAAGTACAATGAGCAGTTCTTC. Its protein is CGARGPGLAPLLKYNEQFF.

The chain links TRBV20-1 to TRBJ2-1; the D call may be TRBD1 or TRBD2 (5 bases each). Germline V gene sequence: CDR1 DFQATT, CDR2 SNEGSKA (reference sequence). CDR3 length: 14 amino acids. V lost 6 bases, J lost 3 bases, and 15 bases lay in between. CDR3 loop: CSAGTRDHYNEQFF. CDR3 DNA sequence: TGCAGTGCCGGGACCCGGGACCACTACAATGAGCAGTTCTTC.

The chain carries TRBV28 and TRBJ2-3, with 10 bases aligning to TRBD2. There are 15 residues in the CDR3. Germline V gene lookup returns CDR1 MDHEN and CDR2 SYDVKM. The J segment lost 5 bases and the V segment lost 5 bases, leaving 7 bases of the junction unmatched. CDR3 coding DNA: TGTGCCAGCAGTAGCGGGAGGGCATTGGGAGATACGCAGTATTTT. Translated, it gives CASSSGRALGDTQYF.

This clonotype was seen only a few times. The rearrangement links TRBV5-1 to TRBJ2-1; 10 nucleotides align to TRBD2. J gave up 4 bases and V 2 bases, and 6 bases lay outside the gene matches. CDR1 is SGHRS, CDR2 YFSETQ, per germline. The CDR3 sequence is 16 residues long. CDR3 in amino acids: CASSFMSSGRYNEQFF. The DNA of the CDR3 is TGCGCCAGCAGCTTCATGTCTAGCGGGAGATACAATGAGCAGTTCTTC. The whole variable domain, filled in from reference TRBV5-1 and TRBJ2-1, reads KAGVTQTPRYLIKTRGQQVTLSCSPISGHRSVSWYQQTPGQGLQFLFEYFSETQRNKGNFPGRFSGRQFSNSRSEMNVSTLELGDSALYLCASSFMSSGRYNEQFFGPGTRLTVL.

This clonotype was picked up a small number of times. The rearrangement joins TRBV7-2 to TRBJ2-3; possible D gene TRBD2, 6 bases. Per the germline V gene, CDR1 is SGHTA and CDR2 is FQGNSA. There are 15 residues in the CDR3. Trimming shortened V by 1 base and J by 4 bases, and 12 bases separated the two germline ends. CDR3 amino acids: CASSLDLGGPDTQYF. CDR3 bases: TGTGCCAGCAGCTTAGATCTGGGGGGTCCAGATACGCAGTATTTT.

The V and J genes are TRBV27 and TRBJ2-3; 8 bases are shared with TRBD1. The V gene's germline CDR1 is MNHEY and CDR2 SMNVEV (reference sequence). The CDR3 consists of 14 residues. V lost 7 bases to trimming and J lost 4 bases; unmatched junction nucleotides: 7. For the CDR3, the DNA is TGTGCCAGCACCCTGGACAGGGCGTCAGATACGCAGTATTTT. Translating gives CASTLDRASDTQYF.

This clonotype was seen a few times. The V gene is TRBV6-1, the J gene TRBJ1-4; D gene ambiguous. In germline, CDR1 is MNHNS, CDR2 SASEGT. The CDR3 is 14 residues long. V was pared by 5 bases and J by 5 bases, with 12 bases between. The CDR3 reads CASSRRRGNEKLFF. Here the CDR3 DNA reads TGTGCCAGCAGTCGGAGACGGGGAAATGAAAAACTGTTTTTT.

This clonotype was seen repeatedly, ten times or more. V gene TRBV27 combines with J gene TRBJ2-5; a weak D match, TRBD1 (6 bases). CDR3 size: 12 residues. V was pared by 6 bases and J by 2 bases, with 7 bases between. The germline V gene encodes CDR1 MNHEY and CDR2 SMNVEV (reference sequence). CDR3 coding DNA: TGTGCCAGCAGGGACAGTCAAGAGACCCAGTACTTC. It specifies CASRDSQETQYF.

V usage is TRBV6-1 and J usage is TRBJ1-4; D unresolved. V was trimmed by 6 bases and J by 7 bases, leaving 12 bases between them. CDR1 and CDR2 (germline): MNHNS, SASEGT. CDR3 length: 13 amino acids. The CDR3 nucleotides read TGTGCCAGCAGGGTGGCAGGCGTTGAAAAACTGTTTTTT. The encoded protein is CASRVAGVEKLFF.

The chain couples TRBV2 to TRBJ2-3; 8 bases are shared with TRBD1. CDR1 and CDR2 from the germline V gene are SNHLY and FYNNEI. After removal of 6 bases from V and 4 bases from J, the junction contained 12 bases not matched to a gene. The CDR3 is 16 amino acids. The CDR3 DNA follows: TGTGCCAGCAGGGCCCCCAGGGGGCGTATTGCAGATACGCAGTATTTT. This gives the protein CASRAPRGRIADTQYF.

Remarks on this clonotype: The junction departs from germline at one end; a sequencing error may be responsible. The rearrangement links TRBV12-3 or TRBV12-4 to TRBJ1-1, with D possibly matching TRBD1 (5 bases). This CDR3 is 13 amino acids long. The CDR3 bases are TGTGCCGGCAGTTTGTTGGCAGGGAGGGGAGCTTTCTTT. Amino acid sequence: CAGSLLAGRGAFF.

This clonotype was seen at least ten times. V is TRBV29-1 and J is TRBJ1-2, with 8 bases identical to TRBD1. Germline CDR1 SQVTM, CDR2 ANQGSEA. V dropped 2 bases and J dropped 4; count of bases not matched to a gene: 3. The CDR3 spans 13 residues. The CDR3 loop is CSVEPGQGYGYTF. The CDR3 DNA follows: TGCAGCGTTGAACCCGGACAGGGCTATGGCTACACCTTC.

This clonotype came up many times. The gene calls are TRBV24-1 and TRBJ2-3; TRBD1 might be the D (5 bases). The V gene lost 5 bases and the J gene lost 1 base, with 9 bases spanning the gap. Germline V gives CDR1 KGHDR, CDR2 SFDVKD. The CDR3 is 14 residues long. The CDR3 DNA reads as TGTGCCACCAGTGTGGGGCAAGGCACAGATACGCAGTATTTT. It yields the protein CATSVGQGTDTQYF.

CDR3 loop: CASRAKIYGTSPPNEQFF. CDR3 nucleotides: TGCGCCAGCAGAGCCAAGATATACGGGACTAGCCCTCCCAATGAGCAGTTCTTC. This sequence joins TRBV4-1 and TRBJ2-1; 9 nucleotides agree with TRBD2. The CDR3 runs 18 residues. Germline assignment: CDR1 MGHRA and CDR2 YSYEKL. V shed 6 bases, J shed 6 bases, and the junction held 18 bases outside the gene matches.

Many counts were recorded for this clonotype. CDR3 bases: TGCAGTGCTAGACGTGGCTCTAACAATGAGCAGTTCTTC. Its translation is CSARRGSNNEQFF. The chain uses TRBV20-1 and TRBJ2-1; D unclear. Trimming cost V 2 bases and J 5 bases, with 10 bases left between them. The CDR3 totals 13 residues. CDR1 is DFQATT and CDR2 is SNEGSKA in the germline V gene (reference sequence).

This clonotype was detected ten times or more. The CDR3 loop reads CASSQARQGWGSYNEQFF. The CDR3 DNA is TGTGCCAGCAGCCAAGCCAGACAGGGGTGGGGCTCCTACAATGAGCAGTTCTTC. The chain combines TRBV14 with TRBJ2-1; 8 positions agree with TRBD1. Germline-derived CDR1 and CDR2 are SGHDN and FVKESK. Trimming cost V 1 base and J 0 bases; bases outside gene matches: 8. This CDR3 region has 18 residues.

The chain employs TRBV20-1 and TRBJ1-2; D gene ambiguous. The CDR3 consists of 13 residues. Per germline, CDR1 DFQATT and CDR2 SNEGSKA (reference sequence). Deletions cut 2 bases from V and 0 bases from J, with 7 bases between. The CDR3 protein is CSARRAANYGYTF. DNA of the CDR3: TGCAGTGCTAGAAGGGCAGCTAACTATGGCTACACCTTC.

The V and J genes are TRBV12-3 or TRBV12-4 and TRBJ2-1, with TRBD2 identical over 9 bases. Trimming cost V 7 bases and J 5 bases; bases outside gene matches: 6. This CDR3 has 14 amino acids. Here the CDR3 reads CASTVTSGNNEQFF. The CDR3 nucleotides are TGTGCCAGCACTGTGACTAGCGGAAACAATGAGCAGTTCTTC.

This clonotype was observed at least ten times. The V call is TRBV28, the J call TRBJ1-6, with D unresolved. Trimming shortened V by 3 bases and J by 0 bases, and 6 bases separated the two germline ends. Germline CDR1 is MDHEN and CDR2 is SYDVKM. The CDR3 extends over 15 amino acids. CDR3 region: CASSFESSYNSPLHF. The CDR3 DNA is TGTGCCAGCAGTTTCGAGAGCTCCTATAATTCACCCCTCCACTTT.

The chain has TRBV7-8 and TRBJ1-4, with TRBD1 matching 7 bases. J was trimmed by 0 bases and V by 4 bases; bases with no gene match: 5. The CDR3 sequence is 16 residues long. Germline loops: CDR1 SGHVS, CDR2 FQNEAQ. Here the CDR3 reads CASSSRQGATNEKLFF. The CDR3 DNA reads TGTGCCAGCAGCTCCCGACAGGGCGCAACTAATGAAAAACTGTTTTTT.

The V and J genes are TRBV27 and TRBJ2-2; maybe TRBD1 (6 bases). V was trimmed by 4 bases and J by 6 bases, leaving 24 bases between them. The CDR3 contains 18 residues. In germline, CDR1 is MNHEY, CDR2 SMNVEV (reference sequence). In nucleotides, the CDR3 is TGTGCCAGCAGTTCGACCGACAGGCTCCCTCGGATGTCCGGGGAGCTGTTTTTT. This codes for CASSSTDRLPRMSGELFF.

Many counts were recorded for this clonotype. The chain uses TRBV20-1 and TRBJ1-2; TRBD1 matches at 10 bases. The CDR3 extends over 13 amino acids. CDR1 and CDR2 (germline): DFQATT, SNEGSKA (reference sequence). V gave up 5 bases and J gave up 0 bases; unmatched junction bases: 0. The CDR3 loop is CSAGQGANYGYTF. CDR3 coding DNA: TGCAGTGCTGGACAGGGGGCTAACTATGGCTACACCTTC.

The V gene is TRBV20-1, the J gene TRBJ1-5; tentative D call: TRBD1 (5 bases). This CDR3 has 15 residues. Trimming removed 0 bases at V and 0 bases at J, with 9 bases between. CDR1 is DFQATT and CDR2 is SNEGSKA in the germline V gene (reference sequence). The CDR3 sequence is CSAREGGASNQPQHF. As DNA, the CDR3 is TGCAGTGCTAGAGAAGGTGGGGCTAGCAATCAGCCCCAGCATTTT.

There are a few counts of this clonotype. The chain recombines TRBV28 with TRBJ2-3, with unresolved D. Germline V CDR1 and CDR2: MDHEN, SYDVKM. The CDR3 length is 13 residues. The ends were cut back, 4 bases at V and 4 bases at J, with 9 bases in the middle. The CDR3 DNA follows: TGTGCCAGCAGTTATCATTCAGCAGATACGCAGTATTTT. Translated: CASSYHSADTQYF.